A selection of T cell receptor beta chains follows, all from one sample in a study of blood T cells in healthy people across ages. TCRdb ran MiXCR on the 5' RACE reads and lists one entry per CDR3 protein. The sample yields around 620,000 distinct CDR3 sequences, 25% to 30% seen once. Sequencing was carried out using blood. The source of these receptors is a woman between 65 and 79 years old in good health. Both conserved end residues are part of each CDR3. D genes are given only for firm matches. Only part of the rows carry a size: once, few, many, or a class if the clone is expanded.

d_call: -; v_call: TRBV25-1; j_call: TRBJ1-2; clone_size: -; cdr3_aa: CASSDGVYGYTF; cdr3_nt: TGTGCCAGCAGTGATGGGGTTTATGGCTACACCTTC
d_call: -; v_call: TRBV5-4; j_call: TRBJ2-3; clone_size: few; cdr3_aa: CASSLRAGGADTQYF; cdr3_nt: TGTGCCAGCAGCTTGAGGGCGGGCGGTGCAGATACGCAGTATTTT
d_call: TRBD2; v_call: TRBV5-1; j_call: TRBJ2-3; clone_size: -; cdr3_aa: CASSPGLLGGDTQYF; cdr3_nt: TGCGCCAGCAGCCCCGGACTCCTCGGGGGGGATACGCAGTATTTT
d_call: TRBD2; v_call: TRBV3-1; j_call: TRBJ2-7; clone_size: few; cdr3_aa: CASSRLAGAYEQYF; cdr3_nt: TGTGCCAGCAGCCGACTAGCGGGGGCCTACGAGCAGTACTTC
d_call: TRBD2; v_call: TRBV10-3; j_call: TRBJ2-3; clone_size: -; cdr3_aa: CAISEAAGLTDTQYF; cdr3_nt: TGTGCCATCAGTGAGGCAGCGGGGTTGACAGATACGCAGTATTTT
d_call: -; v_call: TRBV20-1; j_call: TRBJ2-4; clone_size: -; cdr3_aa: CSASEGSAKNIQYF; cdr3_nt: TGCAGTGCTAGCGAGGGTTCGGCCAAAAACATTCAGTACTTC
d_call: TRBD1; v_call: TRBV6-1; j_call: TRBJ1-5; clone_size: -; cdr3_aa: CASTTGQGTRNQPQHF; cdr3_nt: TGTGCCAGCACCACGGGACAGGGAACACGCAATCAGCCCCAGCATTTT
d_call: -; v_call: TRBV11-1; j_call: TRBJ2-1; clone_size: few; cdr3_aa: CASSPRTPRDNEQFF; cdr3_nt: TGTGCCAGCAGCCCGCGGACCCCCCGGGACAATGAGCAGTTCTTC
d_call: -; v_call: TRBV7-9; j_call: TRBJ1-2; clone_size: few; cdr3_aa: CASSHSSYGYTF; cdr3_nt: TGTGCCAGCAGTCATAGTTCCTATGGCTACACCTTC
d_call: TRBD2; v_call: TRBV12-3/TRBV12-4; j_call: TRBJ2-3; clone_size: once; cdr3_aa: CASSPLSWTSGSQADTQYF; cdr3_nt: TGTGCCAGCAGTCCCCTTTCGTGGACTAGCGGGAGTCAGGCAGATACGCAGTATTTT
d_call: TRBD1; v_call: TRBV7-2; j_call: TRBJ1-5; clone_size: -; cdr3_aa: CASSPRYRGHQPQHF; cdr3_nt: TGTGCCAGCAGCCCACGCTACAGGGGGCATCAGCCCCAGCATTTT
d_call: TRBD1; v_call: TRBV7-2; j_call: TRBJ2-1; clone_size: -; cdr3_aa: CASSLMTGDYNEQFF; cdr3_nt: TGTGCCAGCAGCTTAATGACAGGGGATTACAATGAGCAGTTCTTC
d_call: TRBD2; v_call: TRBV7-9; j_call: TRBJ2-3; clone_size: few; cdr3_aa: CASSSVSGGPDTQYF; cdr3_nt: TGTGCCAGCAGCTCCGTTAGCGGGGGACCAGATACGCAGTATTTT
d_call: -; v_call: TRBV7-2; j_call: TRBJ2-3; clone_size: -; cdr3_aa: CASSRLGGTSTDTQYF; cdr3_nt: TGTGCCAGCAGCCGCCTAGGGGGTACTAGCACAGATACGCAGTATTTT
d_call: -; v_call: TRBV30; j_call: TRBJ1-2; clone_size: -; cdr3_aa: CAWSLSGGGYGYTF; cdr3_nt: TGTGCCTGGAGCCTTTCAGGAGGGGGCTATGGCTACACCTTC
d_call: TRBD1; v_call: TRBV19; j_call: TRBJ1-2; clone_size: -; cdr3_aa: CASSTRGRDYGYTF; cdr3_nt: TGTGCCAGTTCTACCAGGGGGCGCGACTATGGCTACACCTTC
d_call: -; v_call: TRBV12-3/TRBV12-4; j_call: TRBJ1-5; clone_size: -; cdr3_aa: CASSLQWSNQPQHF; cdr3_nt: TGTGCCAGCAGCTTACAGTGGAGCAATCAGCCCCAGCATTTT